One sample yielded the 29 T cell receptor beta chains listed below, sequenced in a study of shared clonotypes between healthy human individuals. Data came from immunoSEQ multiplex PCR; TCRdb stores just in-frame clones and leaves some out. This sample has approximately 2,000,000 clones, with 93% found just once. It was CD45RO-negative cells, positively selected for CCR7, that made up naive CD8 cells, with terminally differentiated effector memory CD45RA+ cells excluded. The sequenced sample was naive CD8+ T cells from PBMCs. The receptors derive from a man aged 18 to 30 in good health. Some clones in this sample may be carry-over from other donors' samples.

This chain uses TRBV10-1 with TRBJ2-2, with 11 bases aligning to TRBD2. The junction had 10 bases not matched to a gene; V was cut back by 4 bases and J by 0 bases. The germline V gene encodes CDR1 WNHNN and CDR2 SYGVQD (reference sequence). This CDR3 has 19 residues. DNA of the CDR3: TGCGCCAGCAGTGTAGGGACTAGCGGATTAAGCGCGAACACCGGGGAGCTGTTTTTT. It is translated as CASSVGTSGLSANTGELFF.

The chain couples TRBV27 to TRBJ2-3; D could derive from TRBD1 or TRBD2 (5 bases each). The CDR3 has 24 residues. V was trimmed by 3 bases and J by 0 bases, leaving 37 bases between them. Germline V gene sequence: CDR1 MNHEY, CDR2 SMNVEV (reference sequence). CDR3 sequence reads: CASSLAVGVMGPRAAQTSTDTQYF. CDR3 bases: TGTGCCAGCAGTTTGGCCGTGGGGGTAATGGGACCCAGGGCTGCCCAAACTAGCACAGATACGCAGTATTTT.

V and J are TRBV7-9 and TRBJ1-2, with D hard to call. Germline V CDR1 and CDR2: SEHNR, FQNEAQ (reference sequence). This CDR3 has 15 amino acids. Trimming removed 2 bases from V and 2 bases from J, with 12 bases in between. This chain's CDR3 is CASSLNPSGNYGYTF. CDR3 sequence (DNA): TGTGCCAGCAGCTTAAACCCTTCTGGGAACTATGGCTACACCTTC.

This sequence joins TRBV9 and TRBJ1-4, with a tentative D call TRBD1 (5 bases). The V gene lost 4 bases and the J gene lost 3 bases, with 13 bases spanning the gap. There are 15 residues in the CDR3. Germline CDR1 and CDR2: SGDLS and YYNGEE. The CDR3 DNA follows: TGTGCCAGCAGCCCACGACAGACAGCTAATGAAAAACTGTTTTTT. Protein: CASSPRQTANEKLFF.

As for this clone: This sample includes further DNA sequences coding for the same CDR3. The rearrangement joins TRBV9 to TRBJ2-7; 7 bases agree with TRBD1. Germline V gene sequence: CDR1 SGDLS, CDR2 YYNGEE. V was pared by 4 bases and J by 1 base, with 8 bases of the junction left unmatched. The CDR3 sequence is 15 residues long. The CDR3 loop is CASSSGTDFSYEQYF. In nucleotides, the CDR3 is TGTGCCAGCAGCTCCGGGACAGACTTTTCCTACGAGCAGTACTTC.

This clone was detected only once. This sequence joins TRBV7-8 and TRBJ1-1; TRBD1 matches 7 bases. Germline CDR1 reads SGHVS; CDR2 reads FQNEAQ. CDR3 length: 14 amino acids. The trim removed 2 bases at V and 5 bases at J, leaving 5 bases unmatched. The CDR3 DNA reads as TGTGCCAGCAGCTTAACAGGGGCTGGGACTGAAGCTTTCTTT. It encodes CASSLTGAGTEAFF.

V is TRBV4-2 and J is TRBJ2-7; perhaps TRBD2 as D (5 bases). The CDR3 contains 17 residues. Trimming shortened V by 4 bases and J by 2 bases, and 21 bases separated the two germline ends. Germline CDR1 is LGHNA and CDR2 is YNFKEQ. The CDR3 DNA follows: TGTGCCAGCAGCCCTATGACTACCGGCGGGCCTGCCTACGAGCAGTACTTC. Its protein is CASSPMTTGGPAYEQYF.

The chain has TRBV30 and TRBJ2-5; unclear D gene. The CDR3 spans 12 residues. Trimming removed 0 bases at V and 5 bases at J, with 7 bases between. Germline CDR1 is GTSNPN and CDR2 is SVGIG (reference sequence). CDR3 coding DNA: TGTGCCTGGAGTGTTGGTCTGGAGACCCAGTACTTC. Amino acid sequence: CAWSVGLETQYF.

This chain connects TRBV28 to TRBJ2-1, with TRBD1 as a possible D gene (6 bases). Germline CDR1 is MDHEN and CDR2 is SYDVKM. V was shortened by 5 bases and J by 4 bases, with 30 bases between the two germline ends. This CDR3 is built from 20 residues. CDR3 DNA sequence: TGTGCCAGCAGTACTTATTCATGGGGGCCGCCAAGACTCGGGTACAATGAGCAGTTCTTC. Translated, it gives CASSTYSWGPPRLGYNEQFF.

The V gene is TRBV5-8, the J gene TRBJ1-4, with no clear D. Germline CDR1 reads SGHTS; CDR2 reads YDEGEE. Trimming took off 7 bases at V and 4 bases at J, with 5 bases between the two ends. CDR3 length: 11 residues. The CDR3 nucleotides read TGTGCCAGCCGCATTAATGAAAAACTGTTTTTT. This sequence encodes CASRINEKLFF.

The genes are TRBV2 and TRBJ1-2, with no clear D. V was shortened by 7 bases and J by 4 bases, with 16 bases between the two germline ends. Germline V gene lookup returns CDR1 SNHLY and CDR2 FYNNEI. The CDR3 sequence is 14 residues long. CDR3 in DNA: TGTGCCAGCACTGATTTTCTTTTTAGCTATGGCTACACCTTC. Encoded protein: CASTDFLFSYGYTF.

The chain uses TRBV10-3 and TRBJ1-1; a possible D gene is TRBD1 (6 bases). The CDR3 runs 14 residues. Per germline, CDR1 ENHRY and CDR2 SYGVKD. V was cut by 6 bases and J by 0 bases, with 11 bases left in between. The CDR3 nucleotides read TGTGCCATCAGGGACCAGGGGTTGAACACTGAAGCTTTCTTT. It encodes CAIRDQGLNTEAFF.

The chain couples TRBV28 to TRBJ1-2; no reliable D call. The length of the CDR3 is 14 residues. The V end was cut by 5 bases, the J end by 4 bases, with 14 bases between. Germline V gene sequence: CDR1 MDHEN, CDR2 SYDVKM. The chain's CDR3 is CASSQPPRSYGYTF. CDR3 DNA: TGTGCCAGCAGTCAACCGCCTCGTTCCTATGGCTACACCTTC.

This chain's CDR3 is CASSVERGDTQYF. In DNA, the CDR3 is TGTGCCAGCAGCGTAGAAAGGGGGGATACGCAGTATTTT. V gene TRBV9 combines with J gene TRBJ2-3; possible D gene TRBD1, 6 bases. The CDR3 spans 13 residues. The V and J ends lost 0 bases and 6 bases respectively, with 8 bases between them. The germline CDR1 and CDR2 sequences are SGDLS and YYNGEE. Supplemented by reference TRBV9 and TRBJ2-3, the full variable domain reads DSGVTQTPKHLITATGQRVTLRCSPRSGDLSVYWYQQSLDQGLQFLIQYYNGEERAKGNILERFSAQQFPDLHSELNLSSLELGDSALYFCASSVERGDTQYFGPGTRLTVL.

This chain connects TRBV27 to TRBJ1-2; 7 bases agree with TRBD1. Per the germline V gene, CDR1 is MNHEY and CDR2 is SMNVEV (reference sequence). J lost 5 bases, V lost 10 bases, and 10 bases had no gene match. The CDR3 spans 13 residues. CDR3 DNA: TGTGCCACCGGATCAGGGGGTTCTTATGGCTACACCTTC. This codes for CATGSGGSYGYTF.

The CDR3 DNA sequence: TGTGCCAGTAGTCCCAGGGGGCCGGCTAATGAAAAACTGTTTTTT. It specifies CASSPRGPANEKLFF. This chain joins TRBV19 and TRBJ1-4, with 8 bases identical to TRBD1. J was trimmed by 3 bases and V by 5 bases; bases with no gene match: 5. CDR1 and CDR2 (germline): LNHDA, SQIVND (reference sequence). The CDR3 has 15 amino acids.

The rearrangement uses TRBV27 and TRBJ2-7; TRBD1 aligns across 10 bases. CDR3 length: 14 amino acids. The ends lost 6 bases at V and 6 bases at J; junction bases unmatched: 8. Germline CDR1 reads MNHEY; CDR2 reads SMNVEV (reference sequence). The chain's CDR3 is CASSPYGTGAEQYF. The DNA of the CDR3 is TGTGCCAGCAGCCCGTACGGGACAGGGGCCGAGCAGTACTTC.

The chain couples TRBV7-9 to TRBJ2-3, with D perhaps given as TRBD1 or TRBD2 (5 bases each). Germline CDR1 and CDR2: SEHNR and FQNEAQ (reference sequence). This CDR3 contains 17 residues. The germline V and J ends were trimmed by 5 bases and 0 bases, with 18 bases remaining between them. The DNA of the CDR3 is TGTGCCAGCAGCCCCAGGGACCTAACCAAAAGCACAGATACGCAGTATTTT. This codes for CASSPRDLTKSTDTQYF.

The chain joins TRBV27 to TRBJ2-3, with TRBD2 identical over 7 bases. The CDR3 contains 17 residues. Germline V CDR1 and CDR2: MNHEY, SMNVEV (reference sequence). The trim removed 5 bases at V and 2 bases at J, leaving 13 bases unmatched. The CDR3 here is CASSPRPGLRITDTQYF. Here the CDR3 DNA reads TGTGCCAGCAGTCCCCGCCCGGGACTAAGGATCACAGATACGCAGTATTTT.

Concerning this clone itself: The same CDR3 arises from other DNA sequences in this sample as well. The chain employs TRBV28 and TRBJ2-7; 9 positions match TRBD2. This CDR3 comprises 14 residues. Losses at the gene ends were 2 bases for V and 7 bases for J; bases not matched to a gene: 6. Germline-derived CDR1 and CDR2 are MDHEN and SYDVKM. As DNA, the CDR3 is TGTGCCAGCAGTTTAGCGGGAGGGCCGGGGGAGCAGTACTTC. Translation gives CASSLAGGPGEQYF.

A word on this clone: Other nucleotide sequences in the sample specify the same CDR3. This chain joins TRBV7-3 and TRBJ2-3; no clear D gene. V dropped 2 bases and J dropped 2 bases, with 8 bases sitting between them. Germline assignment: CDR1 SGHTA and CDR2 FQGTGA. CDR3 size: 14 residues. CDR3 sequence: CASSLGSSTDTQYF. The DNA for the CDR3 is TGTGCCAGCAGCTTAGGGTCTTCCACAGATACGCAGTATTTT.

This sequence joins TRBV10-1 and TRBJ2-2, with 9 bases lining up with TRBD2. The CDR3 sequence is 16 residues long. Germline assignment: CDR1 WNHNN and CDR2 SYGVQD (reference sequence). V dropped 0 bases and J dropped 6; count of bases not matched to a gene: 5. DNA for the CDR3: TGCGCCAGCAGTGAGTCGATCGGCGGGAGGGCCGGGGAGCTGTTTTTT. Amino acids: CASSESIGGRAGELFF.

Comment on this clone: At the DNA level, this CDR3 is encoded by other sequences in the same sample as well. The rearrangement uses TRBV28 and TRBJ2-1; D is undetermined. There are 14 residues in the CDR3. Trimming removed 2 bases from V and 5 bases from J, with 10 bases in between. Per the germline V gene, CDR1 is MDHEN and CDR2 is SYDVKM. CDR3 sequence reads: CASSLAGEDNEQFF. As DNA, the CDR3 is TGTGCCAGCAGTTTAGCCGGCGAGGACAATGAGCAGTTCTTC.

This sequence joins TRBV11-3 and TRBJ2-2, with 8 bases matching TRBD1. The trim removed 6 bases at V and 1 base at J, leaving 4 bases unmatched. The germline CDR1 and CDR2 sequences are SGHNT and YENEEA. CDR3 length equals 15 residues. The CDR3 protein is CASSRGQGNTGELFF. The CDR3 coding sequence is TGTGCCAGCAGTCGAGGACAGGGGAACACCGGGGAGCTGTTTTTT. Supplemented by reference TRBV11-3 and TRBJ2-2, the full variable domain reads EAGVVQSPRYKIIEKKQPVAFWCNPISGHNTLYWYLQNLGQGPELLIRYENEEAVDDSQLPKDRFSAERLKGVDSTLKIQPAELGDSAVYLCASSRGQGNTGELFFGEGSRLTVL.

The table lists this clone with a few counts. This sample also contains other DNA sequences that code for the same CDR3. Written as DNA, the CDR3 is TGTGCCAGCAGCGACACAGATACGCAGTATTTT. Its translation: CASSDTDTQYF. The chain has TRBV9 and TRBJ2-3; D is undetermined. The CDR3 has 11 amino acids. Germline CDR1 SGDLS, CDR2 YYNGEE. V was pared by 3 bases and J by 2 bases, with 1 base between.

V and J are TRBV5-1 and TRBJ2-7, with 10 bases that match TRBD2. The ends lost 0 bases at V and 5 bases at J; junction bases unmatched: 8. The CDR3 is 16 amino acids. Germline CDR1 SGHRS, CDR2 YFSETQ. The CDR3 bases are TGCGCCAGCAGCTTGGGGCTAGCGGGAGTGGTTGACGAGCAGTACTTC. Its protein is CASSLGLAGVVDEQYF.

This chain joins TRBV28 and TRBJ2-7; D not certain. CDR3 length equals 13 residues. Trimming stripped 5 bases from V and 3 bases from J, with 11 bases between. CDR1 MDHEN and CDR2 SYDVKM come from the germline V gene. The CDR3 loop is CASSPSSRYEQYF. The DNA of the CDR3 is TGTGCCAGCAGTCCATCAAGTCGCTACGAGCAGTACTTC.

V and J are TRBV16 and TRBJ1-2; D not resolved. Germline CDR1 KGHSY, CDR2 FQNENV. This CDR3 has 15 residues. Trimming stripped 0 bases from V and 8 bases from J, with 16 bases between. The CDR3 DNA sequence: TGTGCCAGCAGCCAATCCCGGACGGCCCCTTCCGGCTACACCTTC. It encodes CASSQSRTAPSGYTF.

The V and J genes are TRBV5-1 and TRBJ2-7; D not resolved. CDR1 is SGHRS and CDR2 is YFSETQ in the germline V gene. The CDR3 has 12 residues. Trimming took 7 bases from V and 0 from J, leaving 8 bases between them. The CDR3 loop reads CASASDSYEQYF. The CDR3 DNA follows: TGCGCCAGCGCTTCAGACTCCTACGAGCAGTACTTC.